This TCR beta chain was sequenced in a study of CD8+CD57+ T cells in acquired aplastic anemia. Overall study: CD4+ and CD8+ cells, once sorted, gave DNA averaging approximately 3 ug. As sequenced from healthy donors, CD4+ cells averaged approximately 11 million reads.

The ends were cut back, 4 bases at V and 15 bases at J, with 22 bases in the middle. The length of the CDR3 is 14 residues. Germline lookup yields CDR1 SGHTA and CDR2 FQGNSA. The TCR beta profiling, which covered VDJ combination and CDR3 sequence, was carried out using genomic DNA as the template. TCRdb re-derived calls from the reads in MiXCR, one entry per CDR3 protein. Of some 410,000 distinct CDR3 sequences in the sample, roughly 68% were seen once. Findings and limits, study-wide: In common between the patients and the controls were approximately 28 CD8+ CDR3 sequences. Patients versus controls showed no significant CD8+ Simpson's diversity difference.

A note on this clonotype: Its antigen is not identified.

The chain joins TRBV7-2 to TRBJ1-5; D possibly corresponds to TRBD1 (5 bases). The receptor comes from a human donor in good health, serving as a control. Sequences were obtained from sorted CD4+, CD8+, or CD8+CD57+ T cells (not recorded which) from PBMCs. The CDR3 here is CASSSQRGDQYLHF. CDR3 DNA sequence: TGTGCCAGCAGCTCCCAGCGAGGGGATCAGTACCTGCATTTT.